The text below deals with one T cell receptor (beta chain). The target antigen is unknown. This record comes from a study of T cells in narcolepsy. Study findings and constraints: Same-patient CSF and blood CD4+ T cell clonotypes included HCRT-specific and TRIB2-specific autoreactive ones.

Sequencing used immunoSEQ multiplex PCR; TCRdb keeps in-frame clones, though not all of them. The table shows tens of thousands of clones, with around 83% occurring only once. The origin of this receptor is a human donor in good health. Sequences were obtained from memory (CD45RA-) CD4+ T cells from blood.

The CDR3 bases are TGTGCCGCCGGCGCCCTCCAATCCTACGAGCAGTACTTC. It specifies CAAGALQSYEQYF. This sequence joins TRBV27 and TRBJ2-5; D remains ambiguous. Gene TRBJ2-7 matches the end of the DNA better, so the J call may be wrong. Germline V gene lookup returns CDR1 MNHEY and CDR2 SMNVEV (reference sequence). CDR3 length equals 13 residues.